This TCR beta chain comes out of a study of cytomegalovirus exposure and HLA in healthy donors. Study findings and constraints: In a later analysis, across HLA loci, associated TCR counts were highest for DRB1, lowest for HLA-C. Segments of the TCR beta V type were, in most cases, productive about 90% or about 30% of the time in an earlier analysis.

The sample holds one count of this clone. Antigen: not known. Germline V CDR1 and CDR2: LGHNA, YSLEER. V was shortened by 1 base and J by 2 bases, with 5 bases between the two germline ends. This CDR3 has 14 residues. PCR employed 60 Vbeta and 13 Jbeta primers. In the authors' methods: As a later analysis found, there were 70 million to 80 million unique TCR beta chains, of which 8.5 million to 14 million were shared. Generated by immunoSEQ multiplex PCR, the TCRdb table keeps only in-frame clones and is missing some. Clonal size and the V and J genes are those of that table, whereas D and trimming came from the DNA. The sample includes roughly 100,000 clones, 78% seen only once; the top ten take about 1.7%.

The material sequenced was PBMCs. This TCR was sampled from a middle-aged woman in good health and CMV-seronegative. V gene TRBV4-3 combines with J gene TRBJ1-4; no definite D call. CDR3 in DNA: TGCGCCAGCAGCCAAGTCAGGACTAATGAAAAACTGTTTTTT. Its translation is CASSQVRTNEKLFF.